This T cell receptor (beta chain) derives from a study of OX40 agonist ivuxolimab in advanced cancers. Study information: Previous treatment with anti-PD-1, anti-PD-L1 or anti-CTLA-4 therapy was allowed; about 40% had received some.

Baseline, cycle 4 day 1, and cycle 7 day 1 were the blood sampling points. Measured with immunoSEQ multiplex PCR; TCRdb has only the in-frame clones, and not every one. In the table there are tens of thousands of clones, roughly 89% of which are singletons. Germline CDR1 and CDR2: LNHDA and SQIVND (reference sequence). Trimming stripped 5 bases from V and 11 bases from J, with 18 bases between. The CDR3 contains 13 residues. In this sample, this clone turned up a few times. The sequencing used CD4+ or CD8+ T cells sorted from blood, collected in a trial of the OX40 agonist ivuxolimab. The rearrangement links TRBV19 to TRBJ1-1; no definite D call. This receptor was identified in an adult with an advanced solid tumor such as melanoma, head and neck, liver or kidney cancer. The CDR3, as DNA: TGTGCCAGTAGTTTAACCCTGGGAGCCCGGGCTTTCTTT. This encodes CASSLTLGARAFF.